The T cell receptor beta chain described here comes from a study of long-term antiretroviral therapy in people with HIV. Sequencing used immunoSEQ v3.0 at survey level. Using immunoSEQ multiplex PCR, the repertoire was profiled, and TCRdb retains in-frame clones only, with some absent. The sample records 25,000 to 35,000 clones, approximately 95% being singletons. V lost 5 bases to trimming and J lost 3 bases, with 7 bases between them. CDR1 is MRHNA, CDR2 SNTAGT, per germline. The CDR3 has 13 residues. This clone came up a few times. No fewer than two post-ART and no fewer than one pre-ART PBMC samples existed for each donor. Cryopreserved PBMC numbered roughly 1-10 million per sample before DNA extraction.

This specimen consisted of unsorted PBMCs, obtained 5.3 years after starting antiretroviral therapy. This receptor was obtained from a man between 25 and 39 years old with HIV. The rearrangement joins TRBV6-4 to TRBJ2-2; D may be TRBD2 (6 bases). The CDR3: CASSSGDTGELFF. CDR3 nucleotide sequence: TGTGCCAGCAGTTCGGGGGACACCGGGGAGCTGTTTTTT.